What follows describes a single TCR beta chain. Its antigen is not identified. Germline CDR1 is MNHNY and CDR2 is SVGAGI (reference sequence). The CDR3 extends over 15 amino acids. These data belong to a study of identical twins. Study-wide points: Recombination models fit unrelated individuals' TCR alpha sharing but underestimated twins'. Carriage of fewer insertions was seen in abundant cord blood beta clonotypes, whereas memory repertoires showed none.

Unique molecular identifiers were present on the cDNA, and a universal primer site came from template switching. TCRdb used MiXCR to reprocess the 5' RACE reads, holding one entry per CDR3 protein. The sample yields 1.5 million to 2 million distinct CDR3 sequences, less than 35% seen once. J is TRBJ2-5 and V is TRBV6-6; 11 bases align to TRBD2. The end of the DNA is better explained by TRBJ2-7, so the J call may be wrong. The TCR comes from a newborn girl in good health. Source material: cord blood. The chain's CDR3 is CASYFGTSGTYEQYF. The CDR3 DNA reads TGTGCCAGCTACTTCGGGACTAGCGGAACATACGAGCAGTACTTC.